The 28 T cell receptor beta chains in this list originate from one sample, sequenced in a study of post-analysis software for immune sequencing data. Study findings and constraints: The five TRBV segments detected at higher frequency in patients than in controls included TRBV5-6, TRBV5-1 and TRBV20-1.

Their antigens remain unidentified. TCR beta libraries were prepared from cDNA with unique molecular identifiers. MiXCR was run by TCRdb on the PCR reads, yielding one entry per CDR3 protein. Seen here are roughly 800,000 distinct CDR3 sequences, 25% to 30% observed once, and the top ten hold roughly 0.53%. Material: blood. The receptors shown here come from a girl aged 10 to 17 with multiple sclerosis.

As for this clonotype: The junction shows a germline mismatch at one end, possibly a read error. This chain uses TRBV20-1 with TRBJ1-6; the match to TRBD1 covers 8 bases. Germline assignment: CDR1 DFQATT and CDR2 SNEGSKA (reference sequence). The CDR3 has 13 residues. The CDR3 protein is CSARAQGDSPPHF. Here the CDR3 DNA reads TGCAGTGCTAGAGCACAGGGGGATTCACCCCCCCACTTT.

The chain uses TRBV15 and TRBJ2-5; possibly TRBD2 for D (5 bases). The germline V and J ends were trimmed by 0 bases and 4 bases, with 12 bases remaining between them. The CDR3 covers 15 residues. CDR1 LNHNV and CDR2 YYDKDF come from the germline V gene (reference sequence). CDR3 sequence: CATSRDSSRGETQYF. In DNA, the CDR3 is TGTGCCACCAGCAGAGATTCTAGCCGGGGAGAGACCCAGTACTTC. Looking up the rest from reference TRBV15 and TRBJ2-5 gives the full variable domain: DAMVIQNPRYQVTQFGKPVTLSCSQTLNHNVMYWYQQKSSQAPKLLFHYYDKDFNNEADTPDNFQSRRPNTSFCFLDIRSPGLGDTAMYLCATSRDSSRGETQYFGPGTRLLVL.

This clonotype was detected a few times. The V and J genes are TRBV18 and TRBJ2-3; D uncertain. Trimming cost V 5 bases and J 0 bases, with 9 bases left between them. From germline, CDR1 is KGHSH and CDR2 LQKENI. The CDR3 runs to 14 residues. In DNA form, the CDR3 reads TGTGCCAGCTCAGTTGCGGCTAGCACAGATACGCAGTATTTT. As protein: CASSVAASTDTQYF.

The chain carries TRBV6-2 or TRBV6-3 and TRBJ1-5; D remains ambiguous. The CDR3 is made up of 20 amino acids. The V and J ends lost 4 bases and 2 bases respectively, with 27 bases between them. From germline, CDR1 is MNHEY and CDR2 SVGEGT. As DNA, the CDR3 is TGTGCCAGCAGTTTAATGAGCGGACGGGGTTCAAGACAAGGCAATCAGCCCCAGCATTTT. Protein: CASSLMSGRGSRQGNQPQHF.

The rearrangement links TRBV6-5 to TRBJ1-1; D is unclear. Germline CDR1 is MNHEY and CDR2 is SVGAGI. Between the trimmed V and J ends, which lost 6 bases and 1 base, there was a span of 9 bases. The CDR3 is 13 amino acids. CDR3 protein: CASRLGGNTEAFF. The DNA for the CDR3 is TGTGCCAGCAGACTCGGAGGGAACACTGAAGCTTTCTTT.

V and J are TRBV7-2 and TRBJ2-3; 10 positions match TRBD2. This CDR3 is 16 amino acids long. Germline V CDR1 and CDR2: SGHTA, FQGNSA. The V gene end was trimmed by 2 bases and the J gene end by 0 bases; junction bases not matched to a gene: 2. This chain's CDR3 is CASSLLAGASTDTQYF. Here the CDR3 DNA reads TGTGCCAGCAGCTTACTAGCGGGAGCTAGCACAGATACGCAGTATTTT.

This chain connects TRBV4-3 to TRBJ1-2; D possibly corresponds to TRBD1 (5 bases). Germline lookup yields CDR1 LGHNA and CDR2 YSLEER. Trimming stripped 1 base from V and 4 bases from J, with 19 bases between. The CDR3 length is 17 residues. The CDR3 is CASSQGGLQGWSYGYTF. CDR3 DNA: TGCGCCAGCAGCCAAGGGGGACTCCAGGGATGGAGCTATGGCTACACCTTC.

This chain uses TRBV20-1 with TRBJ1-5; D gene ambiguous. Between the trimmed V and J ends, which lost 3 bases and 10 bases, there was a span of 13 bases. CDR3 length equals 12 residues. Germline CDR1 and CDR2: DFQATT and SNEGSKA (reference sequence). The CDR3: CSASAGKGPQHF. The CDR3 DNA follows: TGCAGTGCTAGTGCGGGTAAGGGACCCCAGCATTTT.

The J gene is TRBJ2-3, the V gene TRBV5-1; 9 bases align to TRBD1. With V trimmed by 7 bases and J by 0 bases, 9 bases remained unmatched. The CDR3 is 16 amino acids. Germline V CDR1 and CDR2: SGHRS, YFSETQ. The CDR3 region has the DNA TGCGCCAGCGGCTCACCAGACAGGGGGAGCACAGATACGCAGTATTTT. Its protein product is CASGSPDRGSTDTQYF.

This clonotype was detected many times. This CDR3 is CSARDMSGGPNQETQYF. For the CDR3, the DNA is TGCAGTGCTAGAGATATGAGCGGTGGGCCCAACCAAGAGACCCAGTACTTC. The rearrangement links TRBV20-1 to TRBJ2-5; D may be TRBD2 (5 bases). The CDR3 sequence is 17 residues long. Between the trimmed V and J ends, which lost 0 bases and 0 bases, there was a span of 17 bases. Germline CDR1 reads DFQATT; CDR2 reads SNEGSKA (reference sequence).

This clonotype was seen a handful of times. This chain uses TRBV10-3 with TRBJ1-1; weak D call: TRBD1 (6 bases). V lost 0 bases and J 11 bases, leaving 13 bases between the germline ends. Looked up from germline, CDR1 is ENHRY and CDR2 is SYGVKD. CDR3 length equals 13 residues. In nucleotides, the CDR3 is TGTGCCATCAGTGAGTCTCTAACAGGGTACGCTTTCTTT. This encodes CAISESLTGYAFF.

With regard to this clonotype: Compared with germline, one end of the junction differs, possibly owing to a read error. The chain recombines TRBV6-5 with TRBJ2-1; D tentatively reads TRBD1 or TRBD2 (6 bases each). The CDR3 is 15 residues long. Germline lookup yields CDR1 MNHEY and CDR2 SVGAGI. This CDR3 is CASSTGAASYNKQFF. DNA of the CDR3: TGTGCCAGCAGTACGGGGGCGGCCTCCTACAATAAGCAGTTCTTC.

This chain connects TRBV6-6 to TRBJ2-7; TRBD2 matches 7 bases. CDR1 is MNHNY and CDR2 is SVGAGI in the germline V gene (reference sequence). There are 15 residues in the CDR3. Trimming cost V 6 bases and J 1 base; bases outside gene matches: 9. The CDR3 here is CASRTTSGTSYEQYF. The CDR3 DNA is TGTGCCAGCAGAACAACAAGCGGGACGTCCTACGAGCAGTACTTC.

This clonotype was found many times. The chain is built from TRBV29-1 and TRBJ2-5, with D tentatively TRBD2 (5 bases). V was trimmed by 3 bases and J by 1 base, leaving 6 bases between them. Germline values: CDR1 SQVTM, CDR2 ANQGSEA. The CDR3 contains 12 residues. The CDR3 nucleotides are TGCAGCGTTGACGCGGGCCAAGAGACCCAGTACTTC. It is translated as CSVDAGQETQYF.

The chain couples TRBV4-1 to TRBJ2-4; 9 bases align to TRBD1. The CDR3 runs 14 residues. V gave up 4 bases and J gave up 13 bases; unmatched junction bases: 11. Per the germline V gene, CDR1 is MGHRA and CDR2 is YSYEKL. Written as DNA, the CDR3 is TGCGCCAGCAGCCTTCCCGGGACAGGGAGTGAGCAGTACTTC. Translation: CASSLPGTGSEQYF.

This sequence joins TRBV7-2 and TRBJ2-3; TRBD2 is a possible D gene (6 bases). With 5 bases removed from V and 2 bases from J, the gap between germline ends came to 14 bases. The CDR3 length is 15 residues. Germline CDR1 and CDR2: SGHTA and FQGNSA. The CDR3 DNA reads as TGTGCCAGCAGCACCCAAGCGGGCGACACAGATACGCAGTATTTT. Translating gives CASSTQAGDTDTQYF.

The rearrangement joins TRBV7-2 to TRBJ2-5; 9 bases line up with TRBD2. The CDR3 runs 15 residues. CDR1 SGHTA and CDR2 FQGNSA come from the germline V gene. V was clipped by 5 bases and J by 11 bases; unmatched bases: 15. The CDR3 DNA reads TGTGCCAGCAGCCGAGGCCAGCGGGAGGATGCGGCGCAGTACTTC. Amino acid sequence: CASSRGQREDAAQYF.

This chain links TRBV20-1 with TRBJ2-3; 9 bases map to TRBD1. Germline V gene data show CDR1 as DFQATT and CDR2 as SNEGSKA (reference sequence). The CDR3 is made up of 14 amino acids. Trimming took 6 bases from V and 4 from J; bases not matched to a gene: 8. In nucleotides, the CDR3 is TGCAGTGCAGCCCGGACAGGGGAGGCAGATACGCAGTATTTT. Translating it yields CSAARTGEADTQYF.

Only a few counts were recorded for this clonotype. The J gene is TRBJ2-4, the V gene TRBV25-1, with D unclear. The CDR3 totals 14 residues. Looked up from germline, CDR1 is MGHDK and CDR2 is SYGVNS. Trimming cost V 0 bases and J 2 bases, with 5 bases left between them. In nucleotides, the CDR3 is TGTGCCAGCAGTGAATATGATTCCAAAAACATTCAGTACTTC. Translated: CASSEYDSKNIQYF. Using reference TRBV25-1 and TRBJ2-4 for the parts outside the CDR3, the full variable domain is EADIYQTPRYLVIGTGKKITLECSQTMGHDKMYWYQQDPGMELHLIHYSYGVNSTEKGDLSSESTVSRIRTEHFPLTLESARPSHTSQYLCASSEYDSKNIQYFGAGTRLSVL.

V is TRBV11-2 and J is TRBJ2-1; 8 bases line up with TRBD2. The ends lost 2 bases at V and 7 bases at J; junction bases unmatched: 13. Germline V gene lookup returns CDR1 SGHAT and CDR2 FQNNGV. This CDR3 region has 17 residues. The CDR3 DNA follows: TGTGCCAGCAGCTTAAGTTCGCGGGAGGCACCGGGGAATGAGCAGTTCTTC. Encoded protein: CASSLSSREAPGNEQFF.

The rearrangement links TRBV3-1 to TRBJ2-7; D is possibly TRBD1 or TRBD2 (5 bases each). The germline V gene has CDR1 LGHDT and CDR2 YNNKEL (reference sequence). V lost 6 bases, J lost 9 bases, and 15 bases lay in between. CDR3 length: 12 residues. CDR3 in DNA: TGTGCCAGCAGTGCAGGGAGCGGTGGGCAGTACTTC. Translation gives CASSAGSGGQYF.

This clonotype was seen more than once but under ten times. V and J are TRBV12-3 or TRBV12-4 and TRBJ2-1, with no clear D. V lost 7 bases to trimming and J lost 6 bases, with 10 bases between them. CDR3 length: 12 residues. The chain's CDR3 is CASTADPNEQFF. The CDR3 nucleotides read TGTGCCAGCACCGCCGACCCCAATGAGCAGTTCTTC.

This clonotype was seen only a few times. The rearrangement links TRBV11-2 to TRBJ1-2, with 7 bases matching TRBD1. V was pared by 0 bases and J by 5 bases, with 9 bases of the junction left unmatched. The CDR3 is made up of 16 amino acids. The germline gives CDR1 SGHAT, CDR2 FQNNGV. Here the CDR3 reads CASSLDFTAGGYGYTF. The CDR3 region has the DNA TGTGCCAGCAGCTTAGATTTTACGGCAGGGGGTTATGGCTACACCTTC.

The V and J genes are TRBV28 and TRBJ2-6, with D hard to call. In germline, CDR1 is MDHEN, CDR2 SYDVKM. The germline V and J ends were trimmed by 6 bases and 4 bases, with 10 bases remaining between them. This CDR3 contains 14 residues. In nucleotides, the CDR3 is TGTGCCAGCAGCCTCTGGTCCGGGGCCAACGTCCTGACTTTC. This gives the protein CASSLWSGANVLTF.

The chain combines TRBV11-2 with TRBJ2-1; 7 bases are a match to TRBD2. The tail of the sequence fits TRBJ2-7 better, so the J call may be wrong. This CDR3 has 14 residues. Germline CDR1 SGHAT, CDR2 FQNNGV. The chain's CDR3 is CASHGSSGYNEQYF. The CDR3, as DNA: TGTGCCAGCCACGGGTCTAGCGGTTACAATGAGCAGTACTTC.

There are a few counts of this clonotype. This rearrangement joins TRBV6-1 to TRBJ2-7; D is unresolved. This CDR3 comprises 14 residues. Germline V gene sequence: CDR1 MNHNS, CDR2 SASEGT. V lost 6 bases to trimming and J lost 1 base, with 13 bases between them. CDR3 nucleotides: TGTGCCAGCAGGGACGGAGCTTTATCCTACGAGCAGTACTTC. Translated: CASRDGALSYEQYF.

This chain connects TRBV29-1 to TRBJ2-1; D is possibly TRBD1 or TRBD2 (6 bases each). Germline CDR1 and CDR2: SQVTM and ANQGSEA. The ends were cut back, 7 bases at V and 9 bases at J, with 22 bases in the middle. This CDR3 contains 14 residues. Here the CDR3 reads CSATTGGLGAEQFF. DNA for the CDR3: TGCAGCGCCACAACCGGGGGCCTAGGGGCTGAGCAGTTCTTC.

The CDR3 here is CASSSTGRDYGYTF. CDR3 nucleotide sequence: TGTGCCAGCAGTTCTACAGGGAGGGACTATGGCTACACCTTC. The chain is built from TRBV5-6 and TRBJ1-2; D perhaps matches TRBD1 (6 bases). The CDR3 contains 14 residues. Germline V CDR1 and CDR2: SGHDT, YYEEEE. Deletions cut 5 bases from V and 3 bases from J, with 14 bases between.